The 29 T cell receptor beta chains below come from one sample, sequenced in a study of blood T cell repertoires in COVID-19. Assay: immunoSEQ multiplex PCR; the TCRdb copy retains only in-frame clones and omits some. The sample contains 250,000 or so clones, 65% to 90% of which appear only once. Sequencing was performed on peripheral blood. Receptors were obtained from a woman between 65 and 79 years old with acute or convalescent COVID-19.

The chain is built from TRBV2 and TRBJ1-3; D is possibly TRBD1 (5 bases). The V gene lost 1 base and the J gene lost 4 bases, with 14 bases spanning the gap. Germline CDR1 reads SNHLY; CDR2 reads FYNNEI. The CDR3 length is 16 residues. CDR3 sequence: CASSEGRANSGNTIYF. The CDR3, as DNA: TGTGCCAGCAGTGAAGGCAGGGCAAATTCCGGAAACACCATATATTTT.

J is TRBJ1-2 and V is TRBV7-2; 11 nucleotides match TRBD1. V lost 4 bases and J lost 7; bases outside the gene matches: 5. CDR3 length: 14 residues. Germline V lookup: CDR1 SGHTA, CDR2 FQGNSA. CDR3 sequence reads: CASSSGQGVGGYTF. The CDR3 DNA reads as TGTGCCAGCAGCTCGGGACAGGGGGTGGGTGGCTACACCTTC.

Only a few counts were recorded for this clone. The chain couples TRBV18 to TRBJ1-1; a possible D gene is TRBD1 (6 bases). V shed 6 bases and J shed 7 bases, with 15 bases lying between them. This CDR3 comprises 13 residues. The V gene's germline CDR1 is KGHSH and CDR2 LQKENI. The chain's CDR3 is CASSASGGGEAFF. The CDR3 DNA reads TGTGCCAGCTCTGCCTCGGGAGGGGGTGAAGCTTTCTTT.

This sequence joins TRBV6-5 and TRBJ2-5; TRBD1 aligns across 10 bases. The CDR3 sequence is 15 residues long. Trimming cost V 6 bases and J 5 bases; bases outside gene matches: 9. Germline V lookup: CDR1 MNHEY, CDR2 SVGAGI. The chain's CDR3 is CASRRQGAFGETQYF. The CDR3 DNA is TGTGCCAGCAGGAGACAGGGGGCGTTCGGGGAGACCCAGTACTTC.

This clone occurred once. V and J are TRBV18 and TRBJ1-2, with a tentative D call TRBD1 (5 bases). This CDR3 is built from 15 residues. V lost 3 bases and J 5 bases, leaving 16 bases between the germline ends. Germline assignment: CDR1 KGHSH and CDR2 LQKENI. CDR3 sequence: CASSPDRHGTYGYTF. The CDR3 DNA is TGTGCCAGCTCACCGGACCGACATGGGACTTATGGCTACACCTTC.

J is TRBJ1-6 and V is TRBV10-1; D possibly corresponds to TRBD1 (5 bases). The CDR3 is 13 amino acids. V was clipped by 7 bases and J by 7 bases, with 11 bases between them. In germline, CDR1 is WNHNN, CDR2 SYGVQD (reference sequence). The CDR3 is CASTRDFNSPLHF. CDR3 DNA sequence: TGCGCCAGCACTCGGGACTTCAATTCACCCCTCCACTTT.

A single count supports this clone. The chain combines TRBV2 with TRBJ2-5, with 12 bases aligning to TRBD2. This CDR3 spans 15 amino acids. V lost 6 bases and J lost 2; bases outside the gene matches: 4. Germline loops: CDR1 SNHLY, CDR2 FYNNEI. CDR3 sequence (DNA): TGTGCCAGCAGCGTCGGGACTAGCGGGCAAGAGACCCAGTACTTC. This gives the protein CASSVGTSGQETQYF.

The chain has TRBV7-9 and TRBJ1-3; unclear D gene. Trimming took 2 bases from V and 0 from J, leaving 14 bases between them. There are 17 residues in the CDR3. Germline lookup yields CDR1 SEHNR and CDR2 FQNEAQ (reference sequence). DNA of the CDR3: TGTGCCAGCAGCTTATCCCGGGGAAGGACCTCTGGAAACACCATATATTTT. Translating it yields CASSLSRGRTSGNTIYF.

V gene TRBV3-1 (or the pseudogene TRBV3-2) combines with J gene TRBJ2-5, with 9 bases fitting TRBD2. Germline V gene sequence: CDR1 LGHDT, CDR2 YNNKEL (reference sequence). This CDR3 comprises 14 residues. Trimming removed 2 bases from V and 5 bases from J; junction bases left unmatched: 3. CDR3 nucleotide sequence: TGTGCCAGCAGCCAAACCACTAGCGGGGAGACCCAGTACTTC. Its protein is CASSQTTSGETQYF.

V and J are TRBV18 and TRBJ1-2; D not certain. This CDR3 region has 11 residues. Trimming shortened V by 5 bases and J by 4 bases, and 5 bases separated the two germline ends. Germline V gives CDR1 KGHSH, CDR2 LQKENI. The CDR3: CASSSSYGYTF. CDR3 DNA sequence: TGTGCCAGCTCATCGAGCTATGGCTACACCTTC. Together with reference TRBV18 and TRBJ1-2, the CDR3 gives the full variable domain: NAGVMQNPRHLVRRRGQEARLRCSPMKGHSHVYWYRQLPEEGLKFMVYLQKENIIDESGMPKERFSAEFPKEGPSILRIQQVVRGDSAAYFCASSSSYGYTFGSGTRLTVV.

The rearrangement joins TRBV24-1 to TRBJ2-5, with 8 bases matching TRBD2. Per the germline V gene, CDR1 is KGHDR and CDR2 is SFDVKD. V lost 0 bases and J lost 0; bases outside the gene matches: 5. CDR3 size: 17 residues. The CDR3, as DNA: TGTGCCACCAGTGATTTGGGGCGGGGGGCCGACCAAGAGACCCAGTACTTC. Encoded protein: CATSDLGRGADQETQYF.

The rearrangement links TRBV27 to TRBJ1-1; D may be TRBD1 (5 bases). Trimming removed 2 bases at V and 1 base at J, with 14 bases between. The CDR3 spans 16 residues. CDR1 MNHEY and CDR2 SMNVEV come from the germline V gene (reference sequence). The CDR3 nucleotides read TGTGCCAGCAGTTTAGCCGGCCAGGGAAAGAACACTGAAGCTTTCTTT. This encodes CASSLAGQGKNTEAFF.

CDR3 protein: CASSLGRVSGNTIYF. CDR3 sequence (DNA): TGTGCCAGCAGCTTAGGACGGGTCTCTGGAAACACCATATATTTT. V usage is TRBV11-2 and J usage is TRBJ1-3; D is unresolved. V shed 1 base and J shed 0 bases, with 7 bases lying between them. Germline CDR1 is SGHAT and CDR2 is FQNNGV. The CDR3 spans 15 residues. Supplemented by reference TRBV11-2 and TRBJ1-3, the full variable domain reads EAGVAQSPRYKIIEKRQSVAFWCNPISGHATLYWYQQILGQGPKLLIQFQNNGVVDDSQLPKDRFSAERLKGVDSTLKIQPAKLEDSAVYLCASSLGRVSGNTIYFGEGSWLTVV.

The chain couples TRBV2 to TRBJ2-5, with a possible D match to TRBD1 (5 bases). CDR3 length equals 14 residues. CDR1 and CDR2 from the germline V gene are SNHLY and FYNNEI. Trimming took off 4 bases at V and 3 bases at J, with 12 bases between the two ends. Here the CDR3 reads CASSGQRREETQYF. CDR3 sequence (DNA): TGTGCCAGCAGTGGACAGCGTCGAGAAGAGACCCAGTACTTC.

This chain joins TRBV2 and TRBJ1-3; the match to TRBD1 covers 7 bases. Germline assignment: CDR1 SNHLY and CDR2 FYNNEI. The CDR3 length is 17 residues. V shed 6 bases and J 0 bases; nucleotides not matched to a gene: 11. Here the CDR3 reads CASRENYGTASGNTIYF. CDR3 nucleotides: TGTGCCAGCAGGGAGAATTACGGGACAGCCTCTGGAAACACCATATATTTT.

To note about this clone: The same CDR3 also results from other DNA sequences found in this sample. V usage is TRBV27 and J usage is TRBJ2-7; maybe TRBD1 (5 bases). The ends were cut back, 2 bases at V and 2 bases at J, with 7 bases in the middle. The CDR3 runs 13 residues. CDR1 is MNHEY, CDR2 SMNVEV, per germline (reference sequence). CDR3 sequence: CASSLQGAYEQYF. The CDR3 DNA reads TGTGCCAGCAGTTTACAAGGGGCCTACGAGCAGTACTTC.

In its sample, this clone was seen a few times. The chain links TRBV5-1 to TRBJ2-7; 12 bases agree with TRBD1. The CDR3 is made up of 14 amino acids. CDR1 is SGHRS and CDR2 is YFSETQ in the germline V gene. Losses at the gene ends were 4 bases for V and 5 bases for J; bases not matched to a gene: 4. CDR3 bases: TGCGCCAGCAGCCCGGGACAGGGGGCTGACGAGCAGTACTTC. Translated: CASSPGQGADEQYF. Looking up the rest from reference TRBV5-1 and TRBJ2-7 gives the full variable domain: KAGVTQTPRYLIKTRGQQVTLSCSPISGHRSVSWYQQTPGQGLQFLFEYFSETQRNKGNFPGRFSGRQFSNSRSEMNVSTLELGDSALYLCASSPGQGADEQYFGPGTRLTVT.

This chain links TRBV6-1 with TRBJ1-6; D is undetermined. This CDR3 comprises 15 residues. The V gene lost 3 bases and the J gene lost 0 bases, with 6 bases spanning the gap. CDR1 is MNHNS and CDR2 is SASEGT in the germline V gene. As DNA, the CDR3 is TGTGCCAGCAGTGAGGGGAGCTCCTATAATTCACCCCTCCACTTT. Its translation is CASSEGSSYNSPLHF.

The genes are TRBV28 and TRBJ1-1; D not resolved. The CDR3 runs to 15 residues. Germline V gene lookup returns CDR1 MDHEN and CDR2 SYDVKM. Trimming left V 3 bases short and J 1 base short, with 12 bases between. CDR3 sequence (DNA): TGTGCCAGCAGTTTCCCGGGGTCAGAGAACACTGAAGCTTTCTTT. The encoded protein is CASSFPGSENTEAFF. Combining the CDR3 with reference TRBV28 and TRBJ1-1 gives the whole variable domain DVKVTQSSRYLVKRTGEKVFLECVQDMDHENMFWYRQDPGLGLRLIYFSYDVKMKEKGDIPEGYSVSREKKERFSLILESASTNQTSMYLCASSFPGSENTEAFFGQGTRLTVV.

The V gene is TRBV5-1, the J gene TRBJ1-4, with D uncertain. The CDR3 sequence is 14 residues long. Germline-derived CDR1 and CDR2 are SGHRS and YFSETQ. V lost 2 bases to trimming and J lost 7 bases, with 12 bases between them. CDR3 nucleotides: TGCGCCAGCAGCTTTGACCCGAGAGGTGAAAAACTGTTTTTT. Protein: CASSFDPRGEKLFF.

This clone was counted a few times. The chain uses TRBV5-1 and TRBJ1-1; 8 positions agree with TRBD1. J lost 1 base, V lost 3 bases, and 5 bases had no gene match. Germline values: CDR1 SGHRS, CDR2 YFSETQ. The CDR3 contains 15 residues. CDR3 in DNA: TGCGCCAGCAGCTGGGGGACAGGCTCGAACACTGAAGCTTTCTTT. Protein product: CASSWGTGSNTEAFF.

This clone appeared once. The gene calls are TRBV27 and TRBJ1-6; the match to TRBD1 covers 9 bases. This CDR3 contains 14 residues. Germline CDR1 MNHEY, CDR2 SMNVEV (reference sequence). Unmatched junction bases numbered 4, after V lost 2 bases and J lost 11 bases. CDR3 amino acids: CASSLTDRGPPLHF. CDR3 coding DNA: TGTGCCAGCAGTTTAACGGACAGGGGCCCACCCCTCCACTTT.

The CDR3 DNA sequence: TGTGCCAGTAGTATGCCGGGACAGGGCAATGAAAAACTGTTTTTT. This codes for CASSMPGQGNEKLFF. The chain employs TRBV19 and TRBJ1-4; 9 bases map to TRBD1. Trimming at V came to 3 bases and at J to 5 bases, leaving 4 bases not matched to a gene. This CDR3 contains 15 residues. Germline loops: CDR1 LNHDA, CDR2 SQIVND (reference sequence).

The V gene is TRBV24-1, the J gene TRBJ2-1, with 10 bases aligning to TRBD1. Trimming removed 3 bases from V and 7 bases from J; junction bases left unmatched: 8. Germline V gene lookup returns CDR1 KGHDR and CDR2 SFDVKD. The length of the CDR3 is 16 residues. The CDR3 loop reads CATSDGRGQGRNEQFF. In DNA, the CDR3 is TGTGCCACCAGTGATGGAAGGGGACAGGGGAGGAATGAGCAGTTCTTC.

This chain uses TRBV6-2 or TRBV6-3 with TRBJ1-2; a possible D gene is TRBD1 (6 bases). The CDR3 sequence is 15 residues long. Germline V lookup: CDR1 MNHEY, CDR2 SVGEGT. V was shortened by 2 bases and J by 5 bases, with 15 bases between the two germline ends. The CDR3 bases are TGTGCCAGCAGTTACGGGACACCTTATCGATATGGCTACACCTTC. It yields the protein CASSYGTPYRYGYTF.

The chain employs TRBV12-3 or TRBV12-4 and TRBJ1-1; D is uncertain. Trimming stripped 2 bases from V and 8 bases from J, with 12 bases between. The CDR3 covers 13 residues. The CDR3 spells CASSLSWRWEAFF. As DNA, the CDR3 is TGTGCCAGCAGTTTATCTTGGAGGTGGGAAGCTTTCTTT.

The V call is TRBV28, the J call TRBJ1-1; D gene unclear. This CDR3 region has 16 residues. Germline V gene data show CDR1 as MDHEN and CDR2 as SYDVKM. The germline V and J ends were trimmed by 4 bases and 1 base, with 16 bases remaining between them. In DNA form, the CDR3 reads TGTGCCAGCAGTTCCTGGACCGCCCGGGGGAACACTGAAGCTTTCTTT. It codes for CASSSWTARGNTEAFF.

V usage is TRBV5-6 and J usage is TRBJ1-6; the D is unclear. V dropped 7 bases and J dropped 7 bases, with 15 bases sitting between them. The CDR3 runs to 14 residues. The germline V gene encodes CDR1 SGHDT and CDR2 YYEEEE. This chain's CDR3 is CASLNGLGNSPLHF. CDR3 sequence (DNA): TGTGCCAGCCTCAACGGACTTGGGAATTCACCCCTCCACTTT.

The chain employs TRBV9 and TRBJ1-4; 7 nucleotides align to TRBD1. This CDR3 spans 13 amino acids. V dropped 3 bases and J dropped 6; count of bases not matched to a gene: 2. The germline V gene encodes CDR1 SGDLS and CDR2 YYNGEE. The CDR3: CASSAGQDEKLFF. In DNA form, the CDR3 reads TGTGCCAGCAGCGCCGGACAGGATGAAAAACTGTTTTTT.